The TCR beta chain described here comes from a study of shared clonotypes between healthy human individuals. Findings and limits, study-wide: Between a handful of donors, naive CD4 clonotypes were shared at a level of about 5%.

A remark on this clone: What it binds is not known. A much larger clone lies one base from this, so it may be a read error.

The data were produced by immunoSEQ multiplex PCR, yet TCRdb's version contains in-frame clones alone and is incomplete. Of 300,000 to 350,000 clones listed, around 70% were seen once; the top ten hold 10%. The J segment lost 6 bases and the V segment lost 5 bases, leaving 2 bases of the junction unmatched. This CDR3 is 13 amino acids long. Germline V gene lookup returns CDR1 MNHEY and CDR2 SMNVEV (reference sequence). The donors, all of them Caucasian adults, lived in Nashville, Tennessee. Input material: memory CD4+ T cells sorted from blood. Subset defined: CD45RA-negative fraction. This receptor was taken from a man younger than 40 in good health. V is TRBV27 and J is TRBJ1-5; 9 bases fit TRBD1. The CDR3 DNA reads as TGTGCCAGCAGTGCGACAGGGGGTCAGCCCCAGCATTTT. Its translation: CASSATGGQPQHF.